This T cell receptor (beta chain) was obtained from a study of shared clonotypes between healthy human individuals. There are 15 residues in the CDR3. V lost 3 bases, J lost 7 bases, and 9 bases stayed unmatched. CDR1 and CDR2 (germline): SGHTS, YDEGEE. The naive CD8 fraction comprised CD45RO-negative cells positively selected for CCR7 and excluded terminally differentiated effector memory CD45RA+ cells. Caucasian adults residing in Nashville, Tennessee made up all the donors. Assay: immunoSEQ multiplex PCR; the TCRdb copy retains only in-frame clones and omits some. This table holds roughly 2.1 million clones, 90% to 95% found once.

The sample was naive CD8+ T cells from PBMCs. The clonotype originates from a man aged 18 to 30 in good health. Some clones in this sample may be carry-over from other donors' samples. The rearrangement joins TRBV5-8 to TRBJ1-5; TRBD1 matches at 8 bases. The CDR3 nucleotides are TGTGCCAGCAGCTGGGATAGGACAGGGCGCCAGCCCCAGCATTTT. Its translation: CASSWDRTGRQPQHF.